Listed below are T cell receptor beta chains from one sample, sequenced in a study of spatial heterogeneity in lung cancer. TCRdb used MiXCR to reprocess the 5' RACE reads, holding one entry per CDR3 protein. The sample has 10,000 to 15,000 distinct CDR3 sequences, around 3.7% seen once. The sample was PBMCs, taken at surgery. These receptors originate from a male donor with early-stage non-small cell lung cancer. Both conserved end residues are part of each CDR3. The D gene is left open where the match is weak. Size tells how often a clone was seen (once, few, many) or the class of an expanded clone, and some rows leave it out.

>TRBD2|TRBV4-2|TRBJ2-7|many
CASSLDLAGEYEQYF
TGTGCCAGCAGCCTAGACCTAGCGGGAGAGTACGAGCAGTACTTC
>NA|TRBV11-2|TRBJ2-7|NA
CASSLELLSEQYF
TGTGCCAGCAGCTTAGAGTTGTTGTCCGAGCAGTACTTC
>NA|TRBV4-2|TRBJ2-7|many
CASSQDVTGGTISYEQYF
TGTGCCAGCAGCCAAGACGTGACTGGGGGCACCATCTCCTACGAGCAGTACTTC
>NA|TRBV6-5|TRBJ1-1|many
CASSYYGGGNTEAFF
TGTGCCAGCAGTTACTATGGGGGGGGGAACACTGAAGCTTTCTTT
>NA|TRBV18|TRBJ2-5|many
CASSPPGEETQYF
TGTGCCAGCTCACCACCAGGGGAAGAGACCCAGTACTTC
>NA|TRBV6-1|TRBJ2-7|many
CASSERGDTYEQYF
TGTGCCAGCAGTGAAAGGGGGGACACCTACGAGCAGTACTTC
>NA|TRBV9|TRBJ2-2|many
CASSKTDVLGELFF
TGTGCCAGCAGCAAAACAGACGTGCTGGGGGAGCTGTTTTTT
>NA|TRBV5-1|TRBJ2-5|many
CATRMGSSTETQYF
TGCGCCACCCGGATGGGGTCCTCCACCGAGACCCAGTACTTC
>NA|TRBV29-1|TRBJ2-3|many
CSVGSGAQDTQYF
TGCAGCGTTGGGTCCGGGGCCCAAGATACGCAGTATTTT
>NA|TRBV28|TRBJ1-1|many
CASRPQVTTEAFF
TGTGCCAGCAGGCCTCAGGTTACCACTGAAGCTTTCTTT
>TRBD1|TRBV28|TRBJ2-2|many
CASSLWDRATGELFF
TGTGCCAGCAGTTTATGGGACAGGGCCACCGGGGAGCTGTTTTTT
>NA|TRBV7-9|TRBJ2-1|many
CASSLVQNNEQFF
TGTGCCAGCAGCTTAGTACAGAACAATGAGCAGTTCTTC
>NA|TRBV9|TRBJ2-5|many
CASSVARKREETQYF
TGTGCCAGCAGCGTAGCGCGGAAGAGGGAAGAGACCCAGTACTTC
>TRBD1|TRBV3-1|TRBJ1-6|many
CASSHGRSGTGNSPLHF
TGTGCCAGCAGCCATGGCAGATCCGGGACAGGGAATTCACCCCTCCACTTT
>NA|TRBV11-1|TRBJ2-7|many
CASTSQQGGKGEQYF
TGTGCCAGCACCTCACAACAGGGTGGGAAAGGAGAGCAGTACTTC
>TRBD1|TRBV3-1|TRBJ2-2|few
CASSPNPMGTGNTGELFF
TGTGCCAGCAGCCCCAACCCGATGGGGACAGGGAACACCGGGGAGCTGTTTTTT
>NA|TRBV29-1|TRBJ2-5|many
CSVDNADGGTQYF
TGCAGCGTCGACAACGCGGACGGGGGGACCCAGTACTTC
>TRBD1|TRBV9|TRBJ2-3|many
CASSRTGMSTDTQYF
TGTGCCAGCAGCCGGACAGGAATGAGCACAGATACGCAGTATTTT
>NA|TRBV7-3|TRBJ2-5|medium-sized
CASSLSLGETQYF
TGTGCCAGCAGCTTAAGCCTTGGGGAGACCCAGTACTTC
>NA|TRBV6-5|TRBJ2-4|many
CASSYPYGRTKNIQYF
TGTGCCAGCAGTTACCCCTACGGGAGAACCAAAAACATTCAGTACTTC
>TRBD2|TRBV28|TRBJ2-7|many
CASSSGSSYEQYF
TGTGCCAGCTCTAGCGGGAGCTCCTACGAGCAGTACTTC
>TRBD2|TRBV5-1|TRBJ2-7|many
CASKAAVWREDEQYF
TGCGCCAGCAAGGCGGCGGTCTGGCGGGAGGACGAGCAGTACTTC
>NA|TRBV14|TRBJ2-1|many
CASSQDGRSSYNEQFF
TGTGCCAGCAGCCAAGATGGGAGAAGCTCCTACAATGAGCAGTTCTTC
>NA|TRBV20-1|TRBJ2-7|many
CSAPGVDEQYF
TGCAGTGCCCCCGGCGTTGACGAGCAGTACTTC
>NA|TRBV4-1|TRBJ2-1|many
CASSQDRAEYNEQFF
TGCGCCAGCAGCCAAGATAGAGCGGAGTACAATGAGCAGTTCTTC
>TRBD1|TRBV10-3|TRBJ1-1|many
CAISESGTVEAFF
TGTGCCATCAGTGAGTCGGGGACAGTTGAAGCTTTCTTT
>NA|TRBV7-2|TRBJ2-6|many
CASSFGSSGANVLTF
TGTGCCAGCAGCTTTGGCAGCTCTGGGGCCAACGTCCTGACTTTC
>TRBD2|TRBV24-1|TRBJ2-5|many
CATSDLSGGAETQYF
TGTGCCACCAGTGATTTATCGGGGGGGGCAGAGACCCAGTACTTC
>TRBD1|TRBV5-1|TRBJ2-7|NA
CASSSGTGGTRRYEQYF
TGCGCCAGCAGTTCCGGGACAGGGGGAACCAGACGCTACGAGCAGTACTTC
>NA|TRBV7-9|TRBJ1-2|many
CASSLAPQGLDYGYTF
TGTGCCAGCAGCTTAGCTCCTCAGGGCCTCGACTATGGCTACACCTTC
>TRBD1|TRBV7-9|TRBJ2-1|NA
CASSLGTGEGVRNEQFF
TGTGCCAGCAGCTTAGGGACAGGGGAGGGGGTAAGGAATGAGCAGTTCTTC
>NA|TRBV7-2|TRBJ2-3|many
CASSLPGRDTQYF
TGTGCCAGCAGCTTACCGGGACGAGATACGCAGTATTTT
>TRBD1|TRBV20-1|TRBJ2-7|many
CSARLDRGVYEQYF
TGCAGTGCTAGATTGGACAGGGGAGTATACGAGCAGTACTTC
>NA|TRBV20-1|TRBJ2-2|many
CSARVGPDTGELFF
TGCAGTGCTAGAGTAGGTCCAGACACCGGGGAGCTGTTTTTT
>NA|TRBV7-7|TRBJ1-4|many
CASSFHQVDLSGEKLFF
TGTGCCAGCAGCTTCCACCAGGTAGACCTATCCGGTGAAAAACTGTTTTTT
>TRBD1|TRBV18|TRBJ2-4|many
CASSPPSGTGENIQYF
TGTGCCAGCTCACCCCCGTCCGGGACAGGGGAAAACATTCAGTACTTC
>NA|TRBV5-5|TRBJ2-1|few
CASSLAGTFHEQFF
TGTGCCAGCAGCTTGGCCGGGACCTTCCATGAGCAGTTCTTC
>TRBD2|TRBV4-1|TRBJ2-2|many
CASSQSGAGSTGELFF
TGCGCCAGCAGCCAAAGCGGGGCAGGTTCCACCGGGGAGCTGTTTTTT
>TRBD2|TRBV6-2/TRBV6-3|TRBJ2-2|many
CASRRSGGGTGELFF
TGTGCCAGCAGGCGAAGCGGGGGGGGCACCGGGGAGCTGTTTTTT
>TRBD1|TRBV25-1|TRBJ1-2|many
CASSEQDRGLGYTF
TGTGCCAGCAGTGAACAGGACAGGGGCCTGGGCTACACCTTC
>TRBD1|TRBV7-2|TRBJ2-7|many
CASSSDRGRYEQYF
TGTGCCAGCAGCTCAGACAGGGGGCGATACGAGCAGTACTTC
>TRBD2|TRBV3-1|TRBJ2-3|many
CASSRRLAGAGTDTQYF
TGTGCCAGCAGCCGGAGGCTAGCGGGAGCTGGCACAGATACGCAGTATTTT
>NA|TRBV28|TRBJ2-1|many
CASSFGSSYNEQFF
TGTGCCAGCAGTTTCGGGAGCTCCTACAATGAGCAGTTCTTC